These 22 T cell receptor beta chains came from one sample sequenced in a study of blood T cell repertoires in COVID-19 (dated by TCRdb to 2020 to 2021). The library relied on the immunoSEQ multiplex PCR assay. TCRdb obtained this table from immuneACCESS and retained in-frame rearrangements with V and J assigned. These tables miss some clones; where compared with another copy, unresolved V genes account for less than half of the shortfall, and the remainder is unexplained. The sample table records 200,000 to 300,000 clones; around 89% of these occur just once. The ten top clones hold 1% to 1.5% of the sample. Sequenced sample: PBMCs or T cells enriched from blood (not recorded which). The source is a woman in her thirties or forties with acute COVID-19.

The chain couples TRBV5-1 to TRBJ2-5, with D perhaps matching TRBD1 (5 bases). CDR1 and CDR2 (germline): SGHRS, YFSETQ. The CDR3 is 16 residues long. V was shortened by 0 bases and J by 2 bases, with 14 bases between the two germline ends. The DNA of the CDR3 is TGCGCCAGCAGCTTGGGGGTTGGGGCGGTTCAAGAGACCCAGTACTTC. As protein: CASSLGVGAVQETQYF. The whole variable domain, filled in from reference TRBV5-1 and TRBJ2-5, reads KAGVTQTPRYLIKTRGQQVTLSCSPISGHRSVSWYQQTPGQGLQFLFEYFSETQRNKGNFPGRFSGRQFSNSRSEMNVSTLELGDSALYLCASSLGVGAVQETQYFGPGTRLLVL.

This chain uses TRBV28 with TRBJ1-2; 9 positions agree with TRBD1. CDR1 is MDHEN, CDR2 SYDVKM, per germline. After removal of 2 bases from V and 8 bases from J, the junction contained 9 bases not matched to a gene. CDR3 length: 15 amino acids. CDR3 sequence: CASSLGPGQGQGYTF. The CDR3 bases are TGTGCCAGCAGTTTAGGGCCGGGACAGGGACAAGGCTACACCTTC.

The gene calls are TRBV15 and TRBJ1-2, with D unclear. Trimming shortened V by 0 bases and J by 1 base, and 3 bases separated the two germline ends. This CDR3 has 13 residues. Per the germline V gene, CDR1 is LNHNV and CDR2 is YYDKDF (reference sequence). The CDR3 spells CATSRDLNYGYTF. CDR3 DNA sequence: TGTGCCACCAGCAGAGACCTTAACTATGGCTACACCTTC.

This chain uses TRBV10-2 with TRBJ1-4; D possibly corresponds to TRBD1 (6 bases). CDR3 length equals 15 residues. Germline CDR1 is WSHSY and CDR2 is SAAADI. V lost 6 bases, J lost 3 bases, and 14 bases lay in between. DNA of the CDR3: TGCGCCAGCAGACGGGGGGCTTTTGCTAATGAAAAACTGTTTTTT. Amino acid sequence: CASRRGAFANEKLFF.

V usage is TRBV27 and J usage is TRBJ2-7; D unclear. The CDR3 extends over 13 amino acids. The V and J ends lost 4 bases and 3 bases respectively, with 10 bases between them. Per the germline V gene, CDR1 is MNHEY and CDR2 is SMNVEV (reference sequence). The CDR3 region has the DNA TGTGCCAGCAGTTCCACACCTTACTACGAGCAGTACGTC. As protein: CASSSTPYYEQYV.

The chain links TRBV27 to TRBJ2-3; D is ambiguous. V dropped 1 base and J dropped 0 bases, with 5 bases sitting between them. Germline CDR1 is MNHEY and CDR2 is SMNVEV (reference sequence). The CDR3 totals 14 residues. CDR3 region: CASSLFQSTDTQYF. DNA for the CDR3: TGTGCCAGCAGTTTATTCCAGAGCACAGATACGCAGTATTTT.

This clone showed up just once. The chain is built from TRBV15 and TRBJ2-1; TRBD1 aligns across 7 bases. The CDR3 contains 14 residues. Germline-derived CDR1 and CDR2 are LNHNV and YYDKDF (reference sequence). Unmatched junction bases numbered 10, after V lost 7 bases and J lost 7 bases. CDR3 amino acids: CATTWTGLGNEQFF. CDR3 bases: TGTGCCACCACGTGGACAGGACTGGGGAATGAGCAGTTCTTC.

The rearrangement joins TRBV7-2 to TRBJ2-2; D might be TRBD1 (5 bases). From germline, CDR1 is SGHTA and CDR2 FQGNSA. The CDR3 has 15 amino acids. V dropped 1 base and J dropped 5 bases, with 11 bases sitting between them. CDR3 region: CASSLVTGPTGELFF. CDR3 coding DNA: TGTGCCAGCAGCTTAGTTACAGGCCCGACCGGGGAGCTGTTTTTT. The full variable domain, completed using reference TRBV7-2 and TRBJ2-2, is GAGVSQSPSNKVTEKGKDVELRCDPISGHTALYWYRQSLGQGLEFLIYFQGNSAPDKSGLPSDRFSAERTGGSVSTLTIQRTQQEDSAVYLCASSLVTGPTGELFFGEGSRLTVL.

V is TRBV28 and J is TRBJ2-7; D not certain. Germline values: CDR1 MDHEN, CDR2 SYDVKM. Trimming removed 2 bases from V and 0 bases from J, with 8 bases in between. The CDR3 spans 14 residues. CDR3 residues: CASSLRWSSYEQYV. CDR3 in DNA: TGTGCCAGCAGTTTACGTTGGAGCTCCTACGAGCAGTACGTC.

The chain carries TRBV5-1 and TRBJ1-5, with D possibly TRBD1 on 5 matching bases. The CDR3 spans 13 residues. V lost 5 bases and J 4 bases, leaving 10 bases between the germline ends. Germline V gene data show CDR1 as SGHRS and CDR2 as YFSETQ. Here the CDR3 DNA reads TGCGCCAGCAGGCGAGACAGTAATCAGCCCCAGCATTTT. The encoded protein is CASRRDSNQPQHF.

CDR3 in amino acids: CASSHSIASGTYEQYF. The CDR3 DNA reads as TGTGCCAGCAGCCACTCAATCGCTAGCGGGACCTACGAGCAGTACTTC. This chain connects TRBV3-1 (or the pseudogene TRBV3-2) to TRBJ2-7, with 9 positions matching TRBD2. V trimming: 3 bases; J trimming: 2 bases; junction bases outside the gene matches: 8. CDR1 and CDR2 (germline): LGHDT, YNNKEL (reference sequence). CDR3 length equals 16 residues.

The chain combines TRBV5-1 with TRBJ2-5; possibly TRBD2 for D (5 bases). Germline CDR1 reads SGHRS; CDR2 reads YFSETQ. The V and J ends lost 0 bases and 7 bases respectively, with 19 bases between them. The CDR3 is made up of 16 amino acids. CDR3 sequence reads: CASSLAGGSSGGTQYF. As DNA, the CDR3 is TGCGCCAGCAGCTTGGCCGGAGGCTCCTCAGGTGGGACCCAGTACTTC. Drawing the rest from reference TRBV5-1 and TRBJ2-5, the complete variable domain is KAGVTQTPRYLIKTRGQQVTLSCSPISGHRSVSWYQQTPGQGLQFLFEYFSETQRNKGNFPGRFSGRQFSNSRSEMNVSTLELGDSALYLCASSLAGGSSGGTQYFGPGTRLLVL.

The genes are TRBV5-6 and TRBJ1-3; 7 nucleotides match TRBD1. Germline CDR1 SGHDT, CDR2 YYEEEE. Trimming cost V 4 bases and J 5 bases; bases outside gene matches: 6. The CDR3 consists of 14 residues. CDR3 DNA: TGTGCCAGCAGCCCGACAGGGTACAGAAACACCATATATTTT. Translating it yields CASSPTGYRNTIYF. The entire variable domain, with the rest obtained from reference TRBV5-6 and TRBJ1-3, is as follows: DAGVTQSPTHLIKTRGQQVTLRCSPKSGHDTVSWYQQALGQGPQFIFQYYEEEERQRGNFPDRFSGHQFPNYSSELNVNALLLGDSALYLCASSPTGYRNTIYFGEGSWLTVV.

A single count supports this clone. DNA of the CDR3: TGTGCCAGCAGCTCGATGGGACTTATGGTGGGGAATGAGCAGTTCTTC. Translated: CASSSMGLMVGNEQFF. The chain is built from TRBV7-8 and TRBJ2-1, with D perhaps matching TRBD2 (6 bases). Trimming stripped 4 bases from V and 7 bases from J, with 20 bases between. CDR3 length: 16 amino acids. CDR1 is SGHVS and CDR2 is FQNEAQ in the germline V gene.

The chain links TRBV27 to TRBJ2-3; possible D gene TRBD1, 6 bases. Germline assignment: CDR1 MNHEY and CDR2 SMNVEV (reference sequence). The V end lost 10 bases, the J end lost 2 bases, and 13 bases lay between the germline ends. CDR3 length: 13 amino acids. The chain's CDR3 is CATKQGVTDTQYF. CDR3 nucleotide sequence: TGTGCCACAAAACAGGGAGTCACAGATACGCAGTATTTT.

The chain links TRBV29-1 to TRBJ2-1, with a weak D call TRBD1 (6 bases). The CDR3 has 13 amino acids. From germline, CDR1 is SQVTM and CDR2 ANQGSEA. Trimming left V 7 bases short and J 9 bases short, with 19 bases between. DNA for the CDR3: TGCAGCGGTGGCCGGGACATCGCCGGTGAGCAGTTCTTC. It encodes CSGGRDIAGEQFF.

The chain uses TRBV9 and TRBJ1-2; D may be TRBD1 (5 bases). Trimming removed 3 bases from V and 2 bases from J, with 17 bases in between. This CDR3 is 16 amino acids long. CDR1 is SGDLS, CDR2 YYNGEE, per germline. For the CDR3, the DNA is TGTGCCAGCAGCGGTCGGGGGAACTTCCTAAACTATGGCTACACCTTC. Encoded protein: CASSGRGNFLNYGYTF.

The chain has TRBV27 and TRBJ1-2, with 8 positions matching TRBD1. Trimming took 8 bases from V and 6 from J; bases not matched to a gene: 8. Germline assignment: CDR1 MNHEY and CDR2 SMNVEV (reference sequence). The CDR3 length is 13 residues. CDR3 loop: CASRDRTLDGYTF. CDR3 DNA: TGTGCCAGCCGGGACAGGACCTTGGATGGCTACACCTTC.

The V gene is TRBV11-2, the J gene TRBJ2-7; TRBD1 matches 9 bases. The length of the CDR3 is 15 residues. V was clipped by 3 bases and J by 3 bases; unmatched bases: 6. Germline CDR1 reads SGHAT; CDR2 reads FQNNGV. The CDR3 DNA sequence: TGTGCCAGCAGCTTCCCCGGGACAGGGTTCTACGAGCAGTACTTC. Protein sequence: CASSFPGTGFYEQYF. The whole variable domain, remainder taken from reference TRBV11-2 and TRBJ2-7, is EAGVAQSPRYKIIEKRQSVAFWCNPISGHATLYWYQQILGQGPKLLIQFQNNGVVDDSQLPKDRFSAERLKGVDSTLKIQPAKLEDSAVYLCASSFPGTGFYEQYFGPGTRLTVT.

In its sample, this clone was seen once. V is TRBV24-1 and J is TRBJ2-1; 9 bases line up with TRBD2. Germline CDR1 KGHDR, CDR2 SFDVKD. Trimming took 4 bases from V and 2 from J; bases not matched to a gene: 11. The CDR3 contains 18 residues. The CDR3 sequence is CATSDPSLAGVTYNEQFF. Written as DNA, the CDR3 is TGTGCCACCAGTGACCCATCCTTAGCGGGAGTTACCTACAATGAGCAGTTCTTC.

The V gene is TRBV9, the J gene TRBJ2-5, with D tentatively TRBD1 (5 bases). The germline V and J ends were trimmed by 3 bases and 1 base, with 10 bases remaining between them. CDR1 is SGDLS and CDR2 is YYNGEE in the germline V gene. The CDR3 loop spans 14 amino acids. This CDR3 reads CASSGRAAQETQYF. CDR3 DNA: TGTGCCAGCAGCGGCAGGGCGGCCCAAGAGACCCAGTACTTC.

The CDR3 nucleotides are TGCGCCAGCAGCCAAGGACTTTTGCTGAATTCACCCCTCCACTTT. It is translated as CASSQGLLLNSPLHF. The chain carries TRBV4-3 and TRBJ1-6; no firm D call. Per the germline V gene, CDR1 is LGHNA and CDR2 is YSLEER. The CDR3 runs to 15 residues. V was trimmed by 1 base and J by 7 bases, leaving 11 bases between them.